This T cell receptor (beta chain) was found in a study of cytomegalovirus exposure and HLA in healthy donors. Study-wide findings and caveats: Among TCR beta chains, those listed as cytomegalovirus-associated numbered 164.

The method was immunoSEQ multiplex PCR; TCRdb's version includes in-frame clones alone and lacks a portion of them. Of approximately 230,000 clones in the sample, less than 90% were seen once. Germline V CDR1 and CDR2: SGHDT, YYEEEE. This CDR3 comprises 16 residues. V was pared by 0 bases and J by 4 bases, with 6 bases of the junction left unmatched. The donors were members of the validation cohort, which comprised approximately 120 subjects and was separate from the first cohort of roughly 700 subjects. This clone was found once. The antigen remains unidentified. Sequencing used PBMCs. J is TRBJ1-4 and V is TRBV5-6, with 7 bases matching TRBD1. This receptor was obtained from a man younger than 35 in good health and CMV-seropositive. In nucleotides, the CDR3 is TGTGCCAGCAGCTTGGGTACGGGACAGTATAATGAAAAACTGTTTTTT. Protein: CASSLGTGQYNEKLFF.